These T cell receptor beta chains were read from a single sample in a study of CD8 T cells in Susac syndrome. MiXCR was run by TCRdb on the immunoSEQ multiplex PCR reads, yielding one entry per CDR3 protein. The sample lists 100,000 to 150,000 distinct CDR3 sequences, 80% to 95% seen once, with 0.25% to 0.35% in the top ten. Sequenced sample: CD8+ T cells from PBMCs. Receptor source: a human donor with multiple sclerosis. CDR3s include the opening cysteine and the closing phenylalanine or tryptophan. Fields, in order: J gene, clone size, D gene, V gene, CDR3 protein, CDR3 DNA. D genes are given only for firm matches. Only some rows state a clone size, as once, few, many or a class for expanded clones.

TRBJ1-3,NA,NA,TRBV2,CASTIPQGALPRNTIYF,TGTGCCAGCACCATCCCCCAGGGCGCCCTGCCGAGAAACACCATATATTTT
TRBJ2-1,once,TRBD1,TRBV24-1,CATSDLGGQGVYNEQFF,TGTGCCACCAGTGATTTGGGGGGACAGGGGGTTTACAATGAGCAGTTCTTC
TRBJ1-2,NA,NA,TRBV20-1,CSASDLYGYTF,TGCAGTGCTAGCGATCTCTATGGCTACACCTTC
TRBJ1-2,NA,NA,TRBV27,CASSLYEGDNYGYTF,TGTGCCAGCAGTTTATACGAAGGGGACAACTATGGCTACACCTTC
TRBJ1-1,NA,NA,TRBV7-9,CASSRGRIEAFF,TGTGCCAGCAGCCGAGGACGGATTGAAGCTTTCTTT
TRBJ2-1,NA,TRBD2,TRBV29-1,CSVVWTSGAYNEQFF,TGCAGCGTCGTCTGGACTAGCGGGGCTTACAATGAGCAGTTCTTC
TRBJ2-1,NA,NA,TRBV20-1,CSARERGYNEQFF,TGCAGTGCTAGAGAGCGGGGATACAATGAGCAGTTCTTC
TRBJ1-5,NA,NA,TRBV4-1,CASSQGQGGQPQHF,TGCGCCAGCAGCCAAGGGCAGGGCGGTCAGCCCCAGCATTTT
TRBJ1-5,NA,NA,TRBV7-8,CASSSGAHQPQHF,TGTGCCAGCAGCTCCGGGGCTCATCAGCCCCAGCATTTT
TRBJ2-2,NA,NA,TRBV29-1,CSVEDPSGTQQNTGELFF,TGCAGCGTTGAAGATCCAAGCGGGACACAACAAAACACCGGGGAGCTGTTTTTT
TRBJ2-1,NA,NA,TRBV24-1,CATSARDKSSYNEQFF,TGTGCCACCAGTGCCAGAGACAAGAGCTCCTACAATGAGCAGTTCTTC
TRBJ1-2,NA,NA,TRBV14,CASSHSSNRVRYDGYTF,TGTGCCAGCAGCCACTCGTCCAACAGGGTTCGCTACGATGGCTACACCTTC
TRBJ2-2,once,TRBD2,TRBV13,CASSTRLAGVAGELFF,TGTGCCAGCAGCACACGACTAGCGGGAGTAGCCGGGGAGCTGTTTTTT
TRBJ2-1,NA,NA,TRBV4-1,CASSQGSPYEQFF,TGCGCCAGCAGCCAAGGGTCCCCCTATGAGCAGTTCTTC
TRBJ2-3,NA,TRBD2,TRBV4-1,CASSQERAGGTDTQYF,TGCGCCAGCAGCCAAGAGAGAGCGGGGGGAACAGATACGCAGTATTTT
TRBJ1-2,NA,NA,TRBV9,CASSPSVPVANYGYTF,TGTGCCAGCAGCCCGTCTGTGCCCGTTGCTAACTATGGCTACACCTTC
TRBJ2-3,NA,NA,TRBV19,CASSPFRGGADTQYF,TGTGCCAGTAGTCCCTTCCGAGGGGGGGCAGATACGCAGTATTTT
TRBJ1-2,NA,NA,TRBV12-3/TRBV12-4,CASSLPGFYGYTF,TGTGCCAGCAGTTTACCAGGCTTCTATGGCTACACCTTC
TRBJ2-7,NA,NA,TRBV11-2,CASSLRAGDRAGYEQYF,TGTGCCAGCAGCTTACGAGCGGGTGACAGGGCGGGTTACGAGCAGTACTTC
TRBJ1-1,NA,NA,TRBV6-1,CASKGLTEAFF,TGTGCCAGCAAGGGTCTCACTGAAGCTTTCTTT
TRBJ2-3,NA,TRBD2,TRBV29-1,CSVGGTSWGGADTQYF,TGCAGCGTTGGCGGGACTAGCTGGGGGGGGGCAGATACGCAGTATTTT
TRBJ1-2,NA,TRBD1,TRBV9,CASSVEDRGQGYTF,TGTGCCAGCAGCGTAGAGGACAGGGGGCAAGGCTACACCTTC
TRBJ2-3,NA,NA,TRBV27,CASSLFTTDTQYF,TGTGCCAGCAGTTTATTTACCACAGATACGCAGTATTTT
TRBJ1-2,NA,TRBD1,TRBV27,CASSLSPGGNGYTF,TGTGCCAGCAGTTTATCGCCAGGGGGCAATGGCTACACCTTC